The 16 T cell receptor beta chains listed next were all sequenced from one sample in a study of Ad26.COV2.S vaccination and SARS-CoV-2 variants. This sample's treatment: 15 to 20 received Ad26.COV2.S at low or high dose, single or two shots; 5 received placebo; per-sample allocation not given. Samples came from day 63 after the first vaccine or placebo injection. TCRdb keeps only in-frame clones here, not all; method: immunoSEQ multiplex PCR. The sample contains 300,000 to 350,000 clones, roughly 86% of which appear only once. The sequenced sample was peripheral blood, obtained in a trial of Ad26.COV2.S vaccine versus placebo. Every receptor here comes from a person between 18 and 65 years old who received the Ad26.COV2.S COVID-19 vaccine or a placebo.

This chain connects TRBV18 to TRBJ1-2; D might be TRBD1 (5 bases). CDR1 KGHSH and CDR2 LQKENI come from the germline V gene. This CDR3 has 15 amino acids. V lost 6 bases to trimming and J lost 0 bases, with 14 bases between them. The CDR3 DNA is TGTGCCAGCTCCCCCCTTCAGGGTTCTAACTATGGCTACACCTTC. Its protein product is CASSPLQGSNYGYTF.

This clone was recorded a few times. This chain uses TRBV19 with TRBJ1-5; no clear D. The CDR3 is 15 residues long. Per the germline V gene, CDR1 is LNHDA and CDR2 is SQIVND (reference sequence). The V gene lost 4 bases and the J gene lost 6 bases, with 16 bases spanning the gap. The DNA of the CDR3 is TGTGCCAGTAGTACCTCCCGTGGTATAGGTCAGCCCCAGCATTTT. It translates to CASSTSRGIGQPQHF.

This clone appeared a few times. V gene TRBV6-2 or TRBV6-3 combines with J gene TRBJ1-5; D gene uncertain. Trimming removed 2 bases from V and 7 bases from J, with 9 bases in between. Per the germline V gene, CDR1 is MNHEY and CDR2 is SVGEGT. CDR3 length: 13 residues. CDR3 loop: CASSYRNSQPQHF. The CDR3 DNA follows: TGTGCCAGCAGTTACCGAAACAGCCAGCCCCAGCATTTT.

V gene TRBV18 combines with J gene TRBJ2-7, with 7 nucleotides matching TRBD1. V shed 1 base, J shed 7 bases, and the junction held 4 bases outside the gene matches. Per germline, CDR1 KGHSH and CDR2 LQKENI. The CDR3 runs 13 residues. The DNA for the CDR3 is TGTGCCAGCTCACCACGGGCAGGGGGTGAGCAGTACTTC. Protein: CASSPRAGGEQYF.

V is TRBV9 and J is TRBJ1-3; a possible D gene is TRBD1 (6 bases). The CDR3 is made up of 14 amino acids. Trimming stripped 3 bases from V and 7 bases from J, with 14 bases between. Looked up from germline, CDR1 is SGDLS and CDR2 is YYNGEE. CDR3 DNA sequence: TGTGCCAGCAGCGGATTTAAGGGGGGGAACACCATATATTTT. This sequence encodes CASSGFKGGNTIYF.

This clone was found a few times. The chain uses TRBV9 and TRBJ2-1, with 8 bases matching TRBD1. V dropped 2 bases and J dropped 4; count of bases not matched to a gene: 5. Germline loops: CDR1 SGDLS, CDR2 YYNGEE. The CDR3 has 15 residues. In DNA, the CDR3 is TGTGCCAGCAGCGTCCAGGGGGCCCTTTACAATGAGCAGTTCTTC. Protein: CASSVQGALYNEQFF.

The chain uses TRBV11-2 and TRBJ2-1; D tentatively fits TRBD1 or TRBD2 (5 bases each). V was trimmed by 6 bases and J by 0 bases, leaving 12 bases between them. The germline V gene encodes CDR1 SGHAT and CDR2 FQNNGV. The CDR3 runs to 15 residues. The DNA of the CDR3 is TGTGCCAGCAGGCACGCTGGGGGCTCCTACAATGAGCAGTTCTTC. As protein: CASRHAGGSYNEQFF.

The sample holds a few counts of this clone. The V and J genes are TRBV28 and TRBJ2-2, with TRBD2 matching 8 bases. V lost 2 bases to trimming and J lost 6 bases; unmatched junction nucleotides: 5. Germline CDR1 and CDR2: MDHEN and SYDVKM. CDR3 length: 15 amino acids. The CDR3 reads CASSLPRGVPGELFF. The CDR3 coding sequence is TGTGCCAGCAGTTTACCGCGGGGGGTACCCGGGGAGCTGTTTTTT.

V gene TRBV5-1 combines with J gene TRBJ1-3, with D maybe TRBD1 (6 bases). V gave up 2 bases and J gave up 3 bases, with 9 bases separating them. Looked up from germline, CDR1 is SGHRS and CDR2 is YFSETQ. The CDR3 contains 14 residues. CDR3 protein: CASSLTGNGNTIYF. The CDR3 coding sequence is TGCGCCAGCAGCTTAACAGGGAATGGAAACACCATATATTTT. The full variable domain, its missing parts supplied by reference TRBV5-1 and TRBJ1-3, is KAGVTQTPRYLIKTRGQQVTLSCSPISGHRSVSWYQQTPGQGLQFLFEYFSETQRNKGNFPGRFSGRQFSNSRSEMNVSTLELGDSALYLCASSLTGNGNTIYFGEGSWLTVV.

The chain couples TRBV11-3 to TRBJ2-1, with TRBD1 matching over 9 bases. With V trimmed by 5 bases and J by 5 bases, 4 bases remained unmatched. The CDR3 runs to 14 residues. Germline loops: CDR1 SGHNT, CDR2 YENEEA. The CDR3 spells CASSPGQGDNEQFF. The DNA for the CDR3 is TGTGCCAGCAGCCCGGGACAGGGCGACAATGAGCAGTTCTTC.

V is TRBV4-3 and J is TRBJ2-1; tentatively, D is TRBD1 (6 bases). The V end lost 1 base, the J end lost 0 bases, and 10 bases lay between the germline ends. The CDR3 has 16 residues. CDR1 is LGHNA and CDR2 is YSLEER in the germline V gene. DNA of the CDR3: TGCGCCAGCAGCCAAGGGGGCAGGGGCTCCTACAATGAGCAGTTCTTC. Its protein is CASSQGGRGSYNEQFF.

The chain uses TRBV2 and TRBJ1-2; D is undetermined. The germline CDR1 and CDR2 sequences are SNHLY and FYNNEI. CDR3 length: 12 amino acids. The V gene lost 6 bases and the J gene lost 4 bases, with 9 bases spanning the gap. The CDR3 nucleotides read TGTGCCAGCAGCCAACTACCCTATGGCTACACCTTC. It codes for CASSQLPYGYTF.

The chain couples TRBV6-1 to TRBJ2-7; tentative D call: TRBD1 (6 bases). In germline, CDR1 is MNHNS, CDR2 SASEGT. Between the trimmed V and J ends, which lost 0 bases and 1 base, there was a span of 10 bases. The CDR3 covers 15 residues. In DNA form, the CDR3 reads TGTGCCAGCAGTGAAGCCTTTACAGGGTCCTACGAGCAGTACTTC. Protein: CASSEAFTGSYEQYF.

This clone was detected ten times or more. V is TRBV6-5 and J is TRBJ1-2, with 7 bases aligning to TRBD1. Trimming removed 6 bases from V and 4 bases from J; junction bases left unmatched: 8. The V gene's germline CDR1 is MNHEY and CDR2 SVGAGI. The CDR3 is 14 residues long. The CDR3 DNA sequence: TGTGCCAGCAGGAGACAGGGATGGGGCTATGGCTACACCTTC. Its protein is CASRRQGWGYGYTF.

V and J are TRBV28 and TRBJ1-2; a weak D match, TRBD1 (6 bases). Germline V gene lookup returns CDR1 MDHEN and CDR2 SYDVKM. The CDR3 length is 16 residues. V lost 2 bases and J lost 2, with 15 bases in between. CDR3 sequence (DNA): TGTGCCAGCAGTTTAAAGGGGGACGTCGTGAACTATGGCTACACCTTC. Protein: CASSLKGDVVNYGYTF.

This clone was seen at least ten times. The chain links TRBV18 to TRBJ2-5; D not resolved. V shed 4 bases and J shed 1 base, with 4 bases lying between them. Germline loops: CDR1 KGHSH, CDR2 LQKENI. This CDR3 contains 12 residues. The CDR3 reads CASSRSQETQYF. CDR3 nucleotides: TGTGCCAGCTCACGGAGCCAAGAGACCCAGTACTTC.